Here is one TCR beta chain with its context. It lacks a known antigen. No base quality values were provided; no much bigger clone lies one nucleotide off. This record comes from a study of blood T cell repertoires in COVID-19 (dated by TCRdb to the early 2020s). A note on the overall study: Collaborator samples came from the United States, Italy and Spain and covered acute and convalescent phases of COVID-19. Sample metadata almost always included a de-identified subject ID, COVID-19 status, age in years and sex. The prospective study material was composed of cDNA or gDNA derived from T cells, B-cell-depleted T cells, or PBMCs. The dataset comprised deeply sampled blood TCRbeta repertoires from subjects exposed to, actively infected with, or recovered from COVID-19. Samples came from the ongoing ImmuneRACE study (first 160 participants) plus 1,254 subjects from 6 global collaborators. The repertoires were released in a freely available public database intended as a resource for research on the immune response to SARS-CoV-2. Where available, HLA class I and class II types were taken from metadata supplied by the sample provider and were not determined by assay-based typing. General findings and caveats noted by the study authors: The quantity of clinical and demographic metadata differed by source and by participant and was supplied without curation.

TCRbeta CDR3 regions were amplified from genomic DNA using the immunoSEQ Assay, a bias-controlled multiplex PCR. The original methods were these. Within the assay, amplification of reference gene primers was used to estimate how many nucleated cells each sample contained. To quantify the absolute abundance of each unique TCRbeta CDR3 rearrangement, sequence reads were collapsed and filtered. For each sample, productive Simpson clonality was calculated as the square root of Simpson's diversity index over productive rearrangements. TCRdb mirrors the immuneACCESS table, restricted to in-frame sequences. Some clones are absent from its copies; in checked studies, under half trace to an unresolved V gene, and the reason for the others is unknown. From that table come the V and J calls and clone size; the DNA was used to work out D and trimming. A total of a few hundred thousand clones appear in this sample, 75% to 90% of them only once. The top ten clonotypes cover roughly 6.3% of the sample.

Its CDR3 holds 17 amino acids, cysteine through phenylalanine. This entry keeps only the CDR3 DNA: 51 bases, framed from base 1. The V end gives up 4 bases and the J end 6 bases, leaving 17 bases in the junction not matched to a gene. CDR1 and CDR2, looked up from the germline V gene (reference sequence), are LNHDA and SQIVND. At one collaborating source in Seattle, patients were enrolled during active infection and were followed longitudinally through the course of disease. Whole blood was collected in K2EDTA tubes by collaborating institutions according to the institutions' own protocols. For TCRbeta analysis, collaborator samples were shipped as frozen whole blood, as isolated PBMCs, or as DNA extracted from either sample type.

The sample comprised peripheral blood. The sequence joins TRBV19 to TRBJ2-7, with 8 bases aligning to TRBD1. The clonotype comes from a woman between 50 and 59 years old with COVID-19, enrolled during active disease. The nucleotides read TGTGCCAGTAGTAGGTCCCTTCCTACAGGGGGTAGGGCCGAGCAGTACTTC. This encodes CASSRSLPTGGRAEQYF.